The clone carrying this T cell receptor beta chain was found a few times. Its antigen is undetermined. Germline V gene sequence: CDR1 SGHAT, CDR2 FQNNGV. The CDR3 runs to 14 residues. The V gene lost 8 bases and the J gene lost 7 bases, with 15 bases spanning the gap. This entry is derived from a study of T cells in localized non-small cell lung cancer. Study results and limitations: Greater blood T cell density accompanied longer overall survival.

Repertoires were generated with immunoSEQ multiplex PCR, while TCRdb's copy carries only in-frame clones and drops some. The sample records fewer than 20,000 clones, about 83% being singletons. The sample here was peripheral blood, taken before any cancer treatment. The genes are TRBV11-2 and TRBJ1-6; D possibly corresponds to TRBD1 (5 bases). The clonotype originates from a male donor older than 55 with stage III lung adenocarcinoma. CDR3 sequence (DNA): TGTGCCAGCGCCCGAGCAGGGAACAATTCACCCCTCCACTTT. Its protein product is CASARAGNNSPLHF. Together with reference TRBV11-2 and TRBJ1-6, the CDR3 gives the full variable domain: EAGVAQSPRYKIIEKRQSVAFWCNPISGHATLYWYQQILGQGPKLLIQFQNNGVVDDSQLPKDRFSAERLKGVDSTLKIQPAKLEDSAVYLCASARAGNNSPLHFGNGTRLTVT.